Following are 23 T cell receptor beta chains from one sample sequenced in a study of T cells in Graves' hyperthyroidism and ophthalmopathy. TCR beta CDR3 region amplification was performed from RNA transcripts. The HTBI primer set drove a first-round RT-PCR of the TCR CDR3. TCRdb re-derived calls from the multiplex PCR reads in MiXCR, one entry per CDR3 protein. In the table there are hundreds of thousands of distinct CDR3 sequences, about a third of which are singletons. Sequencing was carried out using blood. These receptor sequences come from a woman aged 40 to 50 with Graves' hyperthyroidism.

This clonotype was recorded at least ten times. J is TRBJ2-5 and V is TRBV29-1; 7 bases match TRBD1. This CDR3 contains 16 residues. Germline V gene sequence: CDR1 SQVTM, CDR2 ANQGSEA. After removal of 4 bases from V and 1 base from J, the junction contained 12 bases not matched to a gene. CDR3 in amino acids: CSVGGPDRRFQETQYF. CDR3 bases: TGCAGCGTTGGGGGGCCGGACAGGAGATTCCAAGAGACCCAGTACTTC.

CDR3 protein: CASSATPGTGVEKLFF. The CDR3 region has the DNA TGTGCCAGCAGCGCTACTCCGGGGACAGGCGTTGAAAAACTGTTTTTT. The chain couples TRBV9 to TRBJ1-4; TRBD1 aligns across 8 bases. Germline V gene sequence: CDR1 SGDLS, CDR2 YYNGEE. V shed 3 bases, J shed 7 bases, and the junction held 11 bases outside the gene matches. The CDR3 covers 16 residues. The full variable domain, its missing parts supplied by reference TRBV9 and TRBJ1-4, is DSGVTQTPKHLITATGQRVTLRCSPRSGDLSVYWYQQSLDQGLQFLIQYYNGEERAKGNILERFSAQQFPDLHSELNLSSLELGDSALYFCASSATPGTGVEKLFFGSGTQLSVL.

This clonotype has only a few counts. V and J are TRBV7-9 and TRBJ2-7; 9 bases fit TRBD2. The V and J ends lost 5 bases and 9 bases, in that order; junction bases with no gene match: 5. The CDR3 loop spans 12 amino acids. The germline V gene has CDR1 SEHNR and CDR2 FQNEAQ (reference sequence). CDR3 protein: CASSGIAGVQYF. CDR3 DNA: TGTGCCAGCAGCGGAATAGCGGGAGTGCAGTACTTC.

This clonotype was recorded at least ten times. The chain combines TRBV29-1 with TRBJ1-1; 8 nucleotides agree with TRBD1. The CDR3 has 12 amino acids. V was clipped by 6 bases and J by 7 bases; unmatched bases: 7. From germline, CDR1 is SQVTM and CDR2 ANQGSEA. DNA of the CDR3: TGCAGCGTCGTAACAGGGGGGAGTGAAGCTTTCTTT. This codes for CSVVTGGSEAFF.

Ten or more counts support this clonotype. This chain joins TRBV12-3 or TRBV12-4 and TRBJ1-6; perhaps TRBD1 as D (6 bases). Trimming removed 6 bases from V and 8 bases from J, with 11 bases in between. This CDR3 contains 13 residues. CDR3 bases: TGTGCCAGCAGGAACCGACAGGATTCACCCCTCCACTTT. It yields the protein CASRNRQDSPLHF.

CDR3 sequence: CASSQRSSTYTF. CDR3 DNA sequence: TGTGCCAGCAGCCAAAGATCTTCTACCTACACCTTC. The rearrangement joins TRBV14 to TRBJ1-2; unclear D gene. This CDR3 comprises 12 residues. With 2 bases removed from V and 10 bases from J, the gap between germline ends came to 11 bases. Germline V gene data show CDR1 as SGHDN and CDR2 as FVKESK.

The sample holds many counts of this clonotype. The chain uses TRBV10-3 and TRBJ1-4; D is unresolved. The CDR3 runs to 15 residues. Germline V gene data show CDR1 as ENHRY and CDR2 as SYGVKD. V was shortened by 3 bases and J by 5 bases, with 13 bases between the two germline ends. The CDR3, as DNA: TGTGCCATCAGTGATCAGGCCGGAATAAATGAAAAACTGTTTTTT. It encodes CAISDQAGINEKLFF.

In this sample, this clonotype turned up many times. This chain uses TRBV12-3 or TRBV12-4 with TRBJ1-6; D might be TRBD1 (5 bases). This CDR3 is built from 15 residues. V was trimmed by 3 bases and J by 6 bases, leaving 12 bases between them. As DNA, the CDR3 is TGTGCCAGCAGTTTTGGCAGGGAGGGTAATTCACCCCTCCACTTT. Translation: CASSFGREGNSPLHF.

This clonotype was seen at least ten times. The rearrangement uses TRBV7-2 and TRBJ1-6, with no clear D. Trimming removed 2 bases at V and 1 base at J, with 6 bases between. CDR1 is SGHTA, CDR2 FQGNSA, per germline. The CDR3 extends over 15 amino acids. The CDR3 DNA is TGTGCCAGCAGCTTACACGGGTCCTATAATTCACCCCTCCACTTT. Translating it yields CASSLHGSYNSPLHF.

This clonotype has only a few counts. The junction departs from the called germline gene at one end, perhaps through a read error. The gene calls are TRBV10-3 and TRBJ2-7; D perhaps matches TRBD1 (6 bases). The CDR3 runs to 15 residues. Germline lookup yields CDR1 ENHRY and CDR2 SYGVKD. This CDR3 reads CASSPRGSGAYEQYF. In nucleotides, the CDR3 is TGTGCCAGCAGTCCCAGGGGCAGTGGGGCCTACGAGCAGTACTTC.

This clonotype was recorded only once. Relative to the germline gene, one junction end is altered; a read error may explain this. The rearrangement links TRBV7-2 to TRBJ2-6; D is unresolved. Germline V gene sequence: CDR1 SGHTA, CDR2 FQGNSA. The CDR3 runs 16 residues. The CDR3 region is CASSLVTASEANVLTF. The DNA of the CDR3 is TGTGCCAGCAGCTTGGTGACGGCCTCTGAGGCCAACGTCCTGACTTTC.

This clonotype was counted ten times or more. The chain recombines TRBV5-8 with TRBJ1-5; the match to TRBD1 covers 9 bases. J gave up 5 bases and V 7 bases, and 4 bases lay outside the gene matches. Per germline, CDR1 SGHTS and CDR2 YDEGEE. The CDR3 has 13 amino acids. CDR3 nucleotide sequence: TGTGCCAGCCGTACAGGGGGCCATCAGCCCCAGCATTTT. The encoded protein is CASRTGGHQPQHF.

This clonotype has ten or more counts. The CDR3 DNA sequence: TGTGCCAGCAGTTTACTCCATTACGAGGACTCTGGGGCCAACGTCCTGACTTTC. This translates into CASSLLHYEDSGANVLTF. The chain combines TRBV27 with TRBJ2-6; D remains ambiguous. In germline, CDR1 is MNHEY, CDR2 SMNVEV (reference sequence). This CDR3 region has 18 residues. The V gene lost 2 bases and the J gene lost 0 bases, with 14 bases spanning the gap. The complete variable domain, with remaining parts taken from reference TRBV27 and TRBJ2-6, reads EAQVTQNPRYLITVTGKKLTVTCSQNMNHEYMSWYRQDPGLGLRQIYYSMNVEVTDKGDVPEGYKVSRKEKRNFPLILESPSPNQTSLYFCASSLLHYEDSGANVLTFGAGSRLTVL.

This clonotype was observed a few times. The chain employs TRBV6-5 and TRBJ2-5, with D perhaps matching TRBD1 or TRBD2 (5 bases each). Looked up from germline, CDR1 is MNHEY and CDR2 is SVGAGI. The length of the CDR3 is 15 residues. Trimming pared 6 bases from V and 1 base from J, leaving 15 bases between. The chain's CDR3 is CASRLGPAIQETQYF. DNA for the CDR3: TGTGCCAGCAGACTGGGACCGGCCATCCAAGAGACCCAGTACTTC.

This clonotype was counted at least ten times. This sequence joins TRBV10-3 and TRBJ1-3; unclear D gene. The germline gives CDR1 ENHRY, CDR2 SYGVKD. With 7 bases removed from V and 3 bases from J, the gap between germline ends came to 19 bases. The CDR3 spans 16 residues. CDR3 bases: TGTGCCATCACTTCGGCAGTCCTTAGAGATGGAAACACCATATATTTT. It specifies CAITSAVLRDGNTIYF.

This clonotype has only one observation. The CDR3, as DNA: TGTGCCATCACCCAGGACACGCCGGGGAACACTGAAGCTTTCTTT. It is translated as CAITQDTPGNTEAFF. This sequence joins TRBV10-3 and TRBJ1-1; D is perhaps TRBD1 (5 bases). CDR3 length: 15 residues. V lost 7 bases, J lost 1 base, and 16 bases lay in between. Germline CDR1 reads ENHRY; CDR2 reads SYGVKD.

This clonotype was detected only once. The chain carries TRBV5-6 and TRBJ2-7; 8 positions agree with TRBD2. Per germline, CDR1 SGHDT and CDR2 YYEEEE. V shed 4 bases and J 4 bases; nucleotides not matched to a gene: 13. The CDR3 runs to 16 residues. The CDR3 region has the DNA TGTGCCAGCAGCGGTACCCCCGGGACTAGGGTGTACGAGCAGTACTTC. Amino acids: CASSGTPGTRVYEQYF.

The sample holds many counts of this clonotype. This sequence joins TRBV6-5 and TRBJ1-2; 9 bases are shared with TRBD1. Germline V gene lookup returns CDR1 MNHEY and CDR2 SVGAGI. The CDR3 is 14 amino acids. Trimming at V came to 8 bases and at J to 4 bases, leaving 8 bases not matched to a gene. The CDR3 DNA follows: TGTGCCAGCTCCCCACAGGGGGCGGGCTATGGCTACACCTTC. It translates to CASSPQGAGYGYTF.

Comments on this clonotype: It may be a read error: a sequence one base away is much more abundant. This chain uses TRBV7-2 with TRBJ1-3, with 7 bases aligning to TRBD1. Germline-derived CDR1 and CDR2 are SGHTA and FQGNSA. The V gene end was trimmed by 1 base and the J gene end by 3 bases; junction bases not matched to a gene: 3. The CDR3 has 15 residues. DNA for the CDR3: TGTGCCAGCAGCTTAGAGGGGGCTGTTGGAAACACCATATATTTT. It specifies CASSLEGAVGNTIYF.

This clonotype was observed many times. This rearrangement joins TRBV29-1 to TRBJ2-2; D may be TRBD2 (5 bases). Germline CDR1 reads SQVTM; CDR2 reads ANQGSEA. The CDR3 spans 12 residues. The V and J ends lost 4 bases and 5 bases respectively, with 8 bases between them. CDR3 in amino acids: CSVVSGTGELFF. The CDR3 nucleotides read TGCAGCGTTGTATCGGGGACCGGGGAGCTGTTTTTT.

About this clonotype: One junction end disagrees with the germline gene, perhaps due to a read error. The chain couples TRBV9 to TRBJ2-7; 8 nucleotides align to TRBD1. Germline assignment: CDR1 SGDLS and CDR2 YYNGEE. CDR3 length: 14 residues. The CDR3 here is CASSPRTGRDEQCF. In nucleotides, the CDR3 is TGTGCCAGCAGCCCCCGGACAGGGCGAGACGAGCAGTGCTTC.

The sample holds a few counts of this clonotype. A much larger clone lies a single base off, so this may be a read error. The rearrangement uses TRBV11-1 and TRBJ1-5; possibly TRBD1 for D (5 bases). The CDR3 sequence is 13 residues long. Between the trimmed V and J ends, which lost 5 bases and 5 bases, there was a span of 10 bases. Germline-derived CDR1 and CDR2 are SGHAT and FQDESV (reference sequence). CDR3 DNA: TGTGCCAGCAGCCGGGACGGCCATCAGCCCCAGCATTTT. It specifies CASSRDGHQPQHF.

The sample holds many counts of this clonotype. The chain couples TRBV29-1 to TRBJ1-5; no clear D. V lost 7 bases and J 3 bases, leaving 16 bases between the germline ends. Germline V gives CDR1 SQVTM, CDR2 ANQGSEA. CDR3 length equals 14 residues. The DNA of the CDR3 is TGCAGCGCTGGGGAAGGACCGTACAATCAGCCCCAGCATTTT. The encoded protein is CSAGEGPYNQPQHF.